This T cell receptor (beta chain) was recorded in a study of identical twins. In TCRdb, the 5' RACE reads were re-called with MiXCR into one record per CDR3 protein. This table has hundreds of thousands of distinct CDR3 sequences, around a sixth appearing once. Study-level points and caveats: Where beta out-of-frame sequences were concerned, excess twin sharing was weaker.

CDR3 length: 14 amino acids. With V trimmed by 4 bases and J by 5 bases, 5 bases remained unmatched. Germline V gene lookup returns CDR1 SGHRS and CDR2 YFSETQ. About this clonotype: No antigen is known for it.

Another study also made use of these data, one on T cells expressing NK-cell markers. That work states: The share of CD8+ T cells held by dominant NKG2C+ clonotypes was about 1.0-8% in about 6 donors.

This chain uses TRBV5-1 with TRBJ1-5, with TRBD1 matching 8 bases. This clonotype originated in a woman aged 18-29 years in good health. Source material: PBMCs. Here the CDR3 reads CASSIGQGDQPQHF. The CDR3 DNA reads TGCGCCAGCAGCATCGGACAGGGAGATCAGCCCCAGCATTTT.